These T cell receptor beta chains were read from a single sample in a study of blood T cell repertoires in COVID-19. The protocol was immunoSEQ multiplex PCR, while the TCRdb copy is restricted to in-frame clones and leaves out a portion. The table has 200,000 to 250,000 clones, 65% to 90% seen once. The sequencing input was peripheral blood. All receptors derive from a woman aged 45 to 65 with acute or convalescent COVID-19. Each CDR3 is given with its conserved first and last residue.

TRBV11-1	CASSSRTSVGNTIYF
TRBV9	CASSARGQQETQYF
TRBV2	CASRATSGVYNEQFF
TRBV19	CASSPRSNSPLHF
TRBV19	CASNRQGEGTEAFF
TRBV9	CASSLRGEQETQYF
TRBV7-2	CASSPVGGAGVAEAFF
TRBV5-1	CASSLAGGNTEAFF
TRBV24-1	CATERPGPSWADTQYF
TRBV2	CASIGGGNEQFF
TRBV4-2	CASSQGGAPNTNTQYF
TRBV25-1	CASRPGTGVSGANVLTF
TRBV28	CASSETSGLGKNIQYF
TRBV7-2	CASSERGETQYF
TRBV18	CASSPQAATGYNSPLHF
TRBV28	CASSTGRGLAEAFF
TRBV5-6	CASSLPWLAGGPNEQFF
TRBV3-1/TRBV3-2	CASSQEVASPGGTQYF
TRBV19	CASSNFGTGGLAGASPLHF
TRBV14	CASSPRASGVFHEQYF
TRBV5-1	CASSLEGAQPQHF
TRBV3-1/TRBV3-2	CASSQGAGTGELFF
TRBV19	CASSIAGTGDYEQYF
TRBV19	CASSTPGQGKDYGYTF
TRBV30	CAWSAETETKAFF
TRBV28	CASRDRTGVWGAFF
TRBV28	CASRGAGGTYEQYF
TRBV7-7	CASSPGGVNNEQFF
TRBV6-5	CASSRQGRGWEKLFF
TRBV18	CASSPPSQPQHF
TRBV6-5	CASSYSRQSDTQYF
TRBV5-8	CASSTGLAGGAYNEQFF
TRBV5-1	CASSPDGHSNQPQHF
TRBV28	CASSGPLTGGSEQFF
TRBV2	CASTEGAWQYNEQFF
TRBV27	CASSSPSGGHYGYTF
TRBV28	CASSLSGYSNQPQHF
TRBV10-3	CAIRGDSSYEQYF
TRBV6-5	CASSYGAGGLGYTF
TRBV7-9	CASRLTPDVGGPEAFF
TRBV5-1	CASSLRSGTPIGELFF
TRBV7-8	CASSLPIGAVETQYF
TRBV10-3	CASGGSYNEQFF
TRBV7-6	CASSPNRGYNQPQHF
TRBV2	CASSGVPEIEDGVGQSRLSYEQYF
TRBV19	CASDSPPLVDTQYF
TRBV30	CARSVRGSKTQYF
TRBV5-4	CASSQRPGGSYTF
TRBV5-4	CASRREGNTEAFF
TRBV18	CASSPPTSLNEQYF
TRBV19	CASSIAPVYEQYF
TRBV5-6	CASSSALRRFYGYTF
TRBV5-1	CASYSITSPPDTQYF
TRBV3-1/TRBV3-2	CASSPTVGGNTGELFF
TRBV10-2	CASRAGGLGEQYF